These T cell receptor beta chains were read from a single sample in a study of blood T cells in healthy people across ages. One entry per CDR3 protein, called by TCRdb with MiXCR from the 5' RACE reads. The table has about 580,000 distinct CDR3 sequences, roughly 43% seen once; the top ten hold roughly 25%. The sequenced material came from blood. Receptors were obtained from a man aged 80 or over in good health. Each CDR3 is given with its conserved first and last residue. Fields, in order: J gene, clone size, D gene, V gene, CDR3 protein, CDR3 DNA. The D gene is left open where the match is weak. Only some rows state a clone size, as once, few, many or a class for expanded clones.

j_gene: TRBJ2-7; abundance: -; d_gene: TRBD2; v_gene: TRBV28; CDR3aa: CASSFPSGSREQYF; CDR3nt: TGTGCCAGCAGTTTCCCTAGCGGGAGTCGGGAGCAGTACTTC
j_gene: TRBJ1-2; abundance: -; d_gene: -; v_gene: TRBV30; CDR3aa: CAGMSLGGYTF; CDR3nt: TGTGCCGGGATGAGCCTCGGAGGCTACACCTTC
j_gene: TRBJ2-1; abundance: many; d_gene: -; v_gene: TRBV6-6; CDR3aa: CASSYPPGAGTSYNEQFF; CDR3nt: TGTGCCAGCAGTTACCCACCCGGGGCGGGGACCTCCTACAATGAGCAGTTCTTC
j_gene: TRBJ2-3; abundance: -; d_gene: TRBD2; v_gene: TRBV11-2; CDR3aa: CASSLDSGRVTDTQYF; CDR3nt: TGTGCCAGCAGCTTAGATAGCGGGAGGGTAACAGATACGCAGTATTTT
j_gene: TRBJ2-1; abundance: few; d_gene: -; v_gene: TRBV24-1; CDR3aa: CATSGAGAGEHNEQFF; CDR3nt: TGTGCCACCAGTGGGGCAGGGGCCGGAGAGCACAATGAGCAGTTCTTC
j_gene: TRBJ2-1; abundance: few; d_gene: -; v_gene: TRBV12-3/TRBV12-4; CDR3aa: CASCLGVRRSYNEQFF; CDR3nt: TGTGCCTCTTGTTTGGGGGTACGCCGCTCCTACAATGAGCAGTTCTTC
j_gene: TRBJ2-3; abundance: few; d_gene: TRBD2; v_gene: TRBV7-9; CDR3aa: CASSLGRAGGPDTQYF; CDR3nt: TGTGCCAGCAGCTTAGGTCGAGCGGGGGGGCCAGATACGCAGTATTTT
j_gene: TRBJ1-4; abundance: -; d_gene: -; v_gene: TRBV6-6; CDR3aa: CASRPDTQGEKLFF; CDR3nt: TGTGCCAGCAGGCCTGACACCCAGGGTGAAAAACTGTTTTTT
j_gene: TRBJ2-1; abundance: many; d_gene: -; v_gene: TRBV29-1; CDR3aa: CSVEDNRADSYNEQFF; CDR3nt: TGCAGCGTGGAAGACAACAGGGCGGACTCCTACAATGAGCAGTTCTTC
j_gene: TRBJ2-7; abundance: -; d_gene: -; v_gene: TRBV7-6; CDR3aa: CASSSIGASYEQYF; CDR3nt: TGTGCCAGCAGCTCCATCGGGGCTAGCTACGAGCAGTACTTC
j_gene: TRBJ2-7; abundance: -; d_gene: -; v_gene: TRBV7-9; CDR3aa: CASSLGSAGIYEQYF; CDR3nt: TGTGCCAGCAGCTTAGGCTCCGCTGGGATCTACGAGCAGTACTTC
j_gene: TRBJ2-4; abundance: few; d_gene: -; v_gene: TRBV7-2; CDR3aa: CASSRPENIQYF; CDR3nt: TGTGCCAGCAGCAGGCCGGAGAACATTCAGTACTTC
j_gene: TRBJ1-4; abundance: -; d_gene: -; v_gene: TRBV6-5; CDR3aa: CASASPAGAGNEKLFF; CDR3nt: TGTGCCAGCGCCAGCCCGGCGGGTGCCGGGAATGAAAAACTGTTTTTT
j_gene: TRBJ2-7; abundance: -; d_gene: -; v_gene: TRBV28; CDR3aa: CASILRQGYYEQYF; CDR3nt: TGTGCCAGCATCCTGAGGCAGGGGTACTACGAGCAGTACTTC
j_gene: TRBJ2-6; abundance: few; d_gene: TRBD1; v_gene: TRBV9; CDR3aa: CASSTGALSGANVLTF; CDR3nt: TGTGCCAGCAGCACAGGGGCCCTTTCTGGGGCCAACGTCCTGACTTTC
j_gene: TRBJ2-1; abundance: few; d_gene: TRBD1; v_gene: TRBV13; CDR3aa: CASSSPGQGGNEQFF; CDR3nt: TGTGCCAGCAGCTCCCCGGGACAGGGGGGGAATGAGCAGTTCTTC
j_gene: TRBJ2-1; abundance: few; d_gene: TRBD1; v_gene: TRBV3-1; CDR3aa: CASRRGQGSYNEQFF; CDR3nt: TGTGCCAGCAGACGCGGACAGGGGTCCTACAATGAGCAGTTCTTC
j_gene: TRBJ2-1; abundance: few; d_gene: TRBD2; v_gene: TRBV20-1; CDR3aa: CSASGGLAIGNEQFF; CDR3nt: TGCAGTGCTAGCGGGGGACTAGCGATTGGCAATGAGCAGTTCTTC
j_gene: TRBJ2-4; abundance: -; d_gene: -; v_gene: TRBV27; CDR3aa: CASSGGGFNIQYF; CDR3nt: TGTGCCAGCAGCGGGGGTGGGTTCAACATTCAGTACTTC
j_gene: TRBJ1-1; abundance: few; d_gene: -; v_gene: TRBV29-1; CDR3aa: CSVARSLNTEAFF; CDR3nt: TGCAGCGTTGCACGGAGTTTGAACACTGAAGCTTTCTTT
j_gene: TRBJ2-7; abundance: few; d_gene: TRBD2; v_gene: TRBV11-1; CDR3aa: CASSAGGDTVSYEQYF; CDR3nt: TGTGCCAGCAGCGCCGGGGGGGATACAGTCTCCTACGAGCAGTACTTC
j_gene: TRBJ2-4; abundance: -; d_gene: TRBD2; v_gene: TRBV4-3; CDR3aa: CASSQDGTSGGGGAKNIQYF; CDR3nt: TGCGCCAGCAGCCAAGATGGGACTAGCGGGGGCGGCGGAGCCAAAAACATTCAGTACTTC
j_gene: TRBJ2-3; abundance: -; d_gene: -; v_gene: TRBV2; CDR3aa: CASSRASVADTQYF; CDR3nt: TGTGCCAGCAGTCGGGCTAGCGTCGCAGATACGCAGTATTTT
j_gene: TRBJ2-7; abundance: -; d_gene: -; v_gene: TRBV24-1; CDR3aa: CATSSTGTLSYEQYF; CDR3nt: TGTGCCACCAGTAGCACCGGGACGTTGAGCTACGAGCAGTACTTC
j_gene: TRBJ2-2; abundance: many; d_gene: TRBD1; v_gene: TRBV6-5; CDR3aa: CASSLTGVGATGELFF; CDR3nt: TGTGCCAGCAGTCTCACAGGGGTCGGAGCCACCGGGGAGCTGTTTTTT
j_gene: TRBJ2-7; abundance: many; d_gene: -; v_gene: TRBV5-1; CDR3aa: CASSLERTSSWEQYF; CDR3nt: TGCGCCAGCAGCTTGGAGCGGACCTCCTCGTGGGAGCAGTACTTC
j_gene: TRBJ1-2; abundance: many; d_gene: -; v_gene: TRBV4-3; CDR3aa: CASSQSQQSNYGYTF; CDR3nt: TGCGCCAGCAGCCAATCCCAGCAGTCTAACTATGGCTACACCTTC
j_gene: TRBJ1-2; abundance: -; d_gene: -; v_gene: TRBV9; CDR3aa: CASSDPARGSDYGYTF; CDR3nt: TGTGCCAGCAGCGATCCTGCCCGGGGAAGCGACTATGGCTACACCTTC
j_gene: TRBJ2-1; abundance: few; d_gene: TRBD2; v_gene: TRBV25-1; CDR3aa: CASAEAGDYNEQFF; CDR3nt: TGTGCCAGCGCGGAAGCGGGAGACTACAATGAGCAGTTCTTC
j_gene: TRBJ2-7; abundance: few; d_gene: TRBD2; v_gene: TRBV5-1; CDR3aa: CASALLAESYEQYF; CDR3nt: TGCGCCAGCGCTCTACTAGCGGAATCCTACGAGCAGTACTTC
j_gene: TRBJ2-3; abundance: few; d_gene: -; v_gene: TRBV20-1; CDR3aa: CSARVGAGAQDTQYF; CDR3nt: TGCAGTGCTAGAGTAGGGGCAGGGGCCCAAGATACGCAGTATTTT
j_gene: TRBJ1-5; abundance: -; d_gene: -; v_gene: TRBV12-3/TRBV12-4; CDR3aa: CASSLVGGEGNQPQHF; CDR3nt: TGTGCCAGCAGTTTAGTCGGGGGTGAGGGCAATCAGCCCCAGCATTTT